This passage covers 6 T cell receptor beta chains from one sample sequenced in a study of T cell responses to AZD1222 COVID-19 vaccine. Repertoires were generated with immunoSEQ multiplex PCR, while TCRdb's copy carries only in-frame clones and drops some. The table lists 95,000 to 100,000 clones, approximately 86% of them singletons, with 1.4% in the top ten. Sequenced material: peripheral blood, taken on day 0 of AZD1222 vaccination. Receptors were obtained from an adult in good health.

The chain links TRBV4-3 to TRBJ2-3; 11 bases fit TRBD2. CDR3 size: 16 residues. V shed 1 base and J 3 bases; nucleotides not matched to a gene: 3. Germline loops: CDR1 LGHNA, CDR2 YSLEER. The CDR3 DNA follows: TGCGCCAGCAGCCAAGTTACTAGCGGGAGAACAGATACGCAGTATTTT. It specifies CASSQVTSGRTDTQYF.

With respect to this clone: The junction differs from germline at one of its ends, possibly a read error. V is TRBV5-8 and J is TRBJ1-5; D gene unclear. The V gene's germline CDR1 is SGHTS and CDR2 YDEGEE. This CDR3 contains 10 residues. The DNA of the CDR3 is TGTGCCAGCAGCTTTTCCCCCAGGATCTTT. Encoded protein: CASSFSPRIF.

This chain uses TRBV6-4 with TRBJ2-7, with D perhaps TRBD1 (5 bases). In germline, CDR1 is MRHNA, CDR2 SNTAGT. This CDR3 region has 13 residues. V lost 11 bases and J 6 bases, leaving 20 bases between the germline ends. The CDR3 sequence is CAGARYQDCEQYF. DNA of the CDR3: TGTGCCGGGGCTAGGTATCAGGATTGCGAGCAGTACTTC.

The chain combines TRBV29-1 with TRBJ1-1, with TRBD1 identical over 7 bases. The V and J ends lost 6 bases and 2 bases, in that order; junction bases with no gene match: 9. The germline V gene has CDR1 SQVTM and CDR2 ANQGSEA. The CDR3 runs to 14 residues. Here the CDR3 reads CSVRPDRANTEAFF. For the CDR3, the DNA is TGCAGCGTCCGTCCTGACAGGGCTAACACTGAAGCTTTCTTT.

Written as DNA, the CDR3 is TGCGCCAGCAGCCTGAGGGAGGGTGAGCAGTTCTTC. Its protein is CASSLREGEQFF. This chain joins TRBV4-3 and TRBJ2-1, with 7 bases matching TRBD2. Trimming took 4 bases from V and 9 from J; bases not matched to a gene: 3. CDR3 length equals 12 residues. Germline values: CDR1 LGHNA, CDR2 YSLEER.

This clone was seen just once. The V and J genes are TRBV6-5 and TRBJ2-2, with 9 bases aligning to TRBD2. The CDR3 has 14 amino acids. V lost 11 bases, J lost 2 bases, and 6 bases stayed unmatched. Germline V gene data show CDR1 as MNHEY and CDR2 as SVGAGI. Here the CDR3 DNA reads TGTGCCGGCCGCGGGAGGGCCAACACCGGGGAGCTGTTTTTT. Translated, it gives CAGRGRANTGELFF.